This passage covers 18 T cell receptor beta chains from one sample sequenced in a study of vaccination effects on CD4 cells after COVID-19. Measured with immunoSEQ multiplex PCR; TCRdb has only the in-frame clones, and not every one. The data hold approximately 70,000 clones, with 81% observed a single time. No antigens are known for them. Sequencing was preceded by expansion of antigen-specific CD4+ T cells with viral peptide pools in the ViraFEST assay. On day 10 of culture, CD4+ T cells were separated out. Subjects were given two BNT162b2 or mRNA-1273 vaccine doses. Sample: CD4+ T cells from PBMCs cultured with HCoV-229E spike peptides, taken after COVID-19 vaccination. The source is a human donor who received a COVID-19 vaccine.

The CDR3 DNA reads TGTGCCAGCAGCCCCCCCGGGTGGGCCACAGATACGCAGTATTTT. Residues: CASSPPGWATDTQYF. V gene TRBV3-1 (or the pseudogene TRBV3-2) combines with J gene TRBJ2-3, with D hard to call. The germline V and J ends were trimmed by 4 bases and 2 bases, with 13 bases remaining between them. The CDR3 is made up of 15 amino acids. Looked up from germline, CDR1 is LGHDT and CDR2 is YNNKEL (reference sequence).

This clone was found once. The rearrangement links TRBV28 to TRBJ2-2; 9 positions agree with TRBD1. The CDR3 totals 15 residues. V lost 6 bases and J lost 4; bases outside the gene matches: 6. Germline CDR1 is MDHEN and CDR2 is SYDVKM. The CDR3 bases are TGTGCCAGCAGGAGGACAGGGGTTGCCACCGGGGAGCTGTTTTTT. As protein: CASRRTGVATGELFF.

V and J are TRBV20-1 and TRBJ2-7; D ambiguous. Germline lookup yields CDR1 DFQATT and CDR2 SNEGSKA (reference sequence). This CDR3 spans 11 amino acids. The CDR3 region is CSARDAYEQYV. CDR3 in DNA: TGCAGTGCTCGAGATGCCTACGAGCAGTACGTC.

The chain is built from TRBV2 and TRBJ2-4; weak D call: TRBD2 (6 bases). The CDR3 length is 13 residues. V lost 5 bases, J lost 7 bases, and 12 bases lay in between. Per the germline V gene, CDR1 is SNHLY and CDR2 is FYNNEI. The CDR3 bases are TGTGCCAGCAGTTCACTAGCCGGGAACATTCAGTACTTC. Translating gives CASSSLAGNIQYF.

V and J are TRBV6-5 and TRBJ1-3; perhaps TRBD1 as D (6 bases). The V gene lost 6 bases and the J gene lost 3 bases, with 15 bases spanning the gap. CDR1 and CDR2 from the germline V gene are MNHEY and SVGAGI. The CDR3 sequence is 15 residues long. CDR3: CASRVQTGDGNTIYF. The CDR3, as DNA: TGTGCCAGCAGAGTTCAGACAGGAGATGGAAACACCATATATTTT.

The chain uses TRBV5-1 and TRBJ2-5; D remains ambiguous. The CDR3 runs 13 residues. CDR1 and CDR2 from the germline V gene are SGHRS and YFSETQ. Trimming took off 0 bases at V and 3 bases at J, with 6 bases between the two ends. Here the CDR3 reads CASSLVREETQYF. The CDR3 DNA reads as TGCGCCAGCAGCTTGGTCCGAGAAGAGACCCAGTACTTC. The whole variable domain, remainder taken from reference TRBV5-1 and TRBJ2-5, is KAGVTQTPRYLIKTRGQQVTLSCSPISGHRSVSWYQQTPGQGLQFLFEYFSETQRNKGNFPGRFSGRQFSNSRSEMNVSTLELGDSALYLCASSLVREETQYFGPGTRLLVL.

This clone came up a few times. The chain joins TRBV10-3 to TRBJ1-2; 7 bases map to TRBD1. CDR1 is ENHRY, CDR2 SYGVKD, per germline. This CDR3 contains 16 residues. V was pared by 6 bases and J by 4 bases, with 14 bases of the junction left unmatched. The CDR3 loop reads CAISEFRDRGPYGYTF. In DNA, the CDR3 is TGTGCCATCAGCGAATTCAGGGACAGAGGGCCCTATGGCTACACCTTC.

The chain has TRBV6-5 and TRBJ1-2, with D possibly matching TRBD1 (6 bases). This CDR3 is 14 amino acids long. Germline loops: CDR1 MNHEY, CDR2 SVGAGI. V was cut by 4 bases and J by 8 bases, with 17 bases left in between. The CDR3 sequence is CASSSPRGREGYTF. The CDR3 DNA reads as TGTGCCAGCAGTTCGCCGAGGGGGAGGGAGGGCTACACCTTC.

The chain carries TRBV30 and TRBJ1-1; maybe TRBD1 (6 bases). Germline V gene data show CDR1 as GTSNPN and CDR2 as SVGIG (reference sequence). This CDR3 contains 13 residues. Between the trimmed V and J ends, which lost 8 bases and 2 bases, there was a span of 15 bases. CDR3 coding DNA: TGTGCCGGGTACAGGGTGGCTAACACTGAAGCTTTCTTT. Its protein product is CAGYRVANTEAFF. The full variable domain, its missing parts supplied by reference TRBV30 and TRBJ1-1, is SQTIHQWPATLVQPVGSPLSLECTVEGTSNPNLYWYRQAAGRGLQLLFYSVGIGQISSEVPQNLSASRPQDRQFILSSKKLLLSDSGFYLCAGYRVANTEAFFGQGTRLTVV.

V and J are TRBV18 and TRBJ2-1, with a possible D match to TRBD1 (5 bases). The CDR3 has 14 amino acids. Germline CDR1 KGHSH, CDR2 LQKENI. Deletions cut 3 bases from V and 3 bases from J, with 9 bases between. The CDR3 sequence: CASSPRTLYNEQFF. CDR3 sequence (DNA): TGTGCCAGCTCACCGAGGACACTCTACAATGAGCAGTTCTTC.

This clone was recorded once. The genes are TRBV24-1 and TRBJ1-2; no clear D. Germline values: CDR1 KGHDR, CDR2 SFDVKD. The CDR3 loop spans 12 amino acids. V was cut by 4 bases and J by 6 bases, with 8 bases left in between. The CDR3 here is CATSDGVHGYTF. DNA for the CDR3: TGTGCCACCAGTGACGGGGTGCATGGCTACACCTTC.

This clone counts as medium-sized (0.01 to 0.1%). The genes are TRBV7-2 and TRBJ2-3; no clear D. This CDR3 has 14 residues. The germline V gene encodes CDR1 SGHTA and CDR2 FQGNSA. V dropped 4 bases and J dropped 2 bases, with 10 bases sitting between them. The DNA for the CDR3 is TGTGCCAGCAGCTCGTACCTAAACACAGATACGCAGTATTTT. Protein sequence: CASSSYLNTDTQYF. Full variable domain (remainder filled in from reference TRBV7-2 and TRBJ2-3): GAGVSQSPSNKVTEKGKDVELRCDPISGHTALYWYRQSLGQGLEFLIYFQGNSAPDKSGLPSDRFSAERTGGSVSTLTIQRTQQEDSAVYLCASSSYLNTDTQYFGPGTRLTVL.

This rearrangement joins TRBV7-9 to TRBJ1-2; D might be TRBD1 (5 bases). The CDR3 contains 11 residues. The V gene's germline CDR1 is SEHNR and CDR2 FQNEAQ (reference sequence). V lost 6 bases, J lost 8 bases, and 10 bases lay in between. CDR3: CASSLTEGYTF. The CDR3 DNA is TGTGCCAGCAGTCTGACAGAAGGCTACACCTTC.

The CDR3 DNA reads TGTGCCACCAGTGACCGTAAAGGGACCACTGAAGCTTTCTTT. Its translation is CATSDRKGTTEAFF. V and J are TRBV24-1 and TRBJ1-1, with a tentative D call TRBD1 (5 bases). Trimming removed 4 bases at V and 4 bases at J, with 12 bases between. Germline V CDR1 and CDR2: KGHDR, SFDVKD. The CDR3 has 14 residues.

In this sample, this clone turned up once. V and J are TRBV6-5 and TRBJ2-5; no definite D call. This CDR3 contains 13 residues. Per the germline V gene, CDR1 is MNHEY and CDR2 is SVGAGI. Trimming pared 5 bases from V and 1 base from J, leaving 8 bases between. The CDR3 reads CASSRHFQETQYF. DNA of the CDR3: TGTGCCAGCAGTCGACACTTCCAAGAGACCCAGTACTTC.

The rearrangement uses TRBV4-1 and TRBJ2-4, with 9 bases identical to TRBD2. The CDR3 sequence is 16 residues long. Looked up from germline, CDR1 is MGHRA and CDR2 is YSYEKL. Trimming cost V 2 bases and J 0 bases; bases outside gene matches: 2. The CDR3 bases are TGCGCCAGCAGCCAACTGACTAGCGGAGCCAAAAACATTCAGTACTTC. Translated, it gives CASSQLTSGAKNIQYF.

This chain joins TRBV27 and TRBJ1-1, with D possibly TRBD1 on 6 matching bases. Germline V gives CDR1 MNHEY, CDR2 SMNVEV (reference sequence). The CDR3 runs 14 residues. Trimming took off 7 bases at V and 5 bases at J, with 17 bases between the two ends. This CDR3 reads CASIKTGAQTEAFF. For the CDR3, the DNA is TGTGCCAGCATAAAAACGGGGGCGCAAACTGAAGCTTTCTTT.

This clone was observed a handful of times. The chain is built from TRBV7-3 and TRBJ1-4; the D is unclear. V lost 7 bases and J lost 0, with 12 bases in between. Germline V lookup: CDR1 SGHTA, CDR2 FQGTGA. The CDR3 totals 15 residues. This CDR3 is CASNRQISTNEKLFF. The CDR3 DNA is TGTGCCAGCAACCGGCAGATTTCAACTAATGAAAAACTGTTTTTT. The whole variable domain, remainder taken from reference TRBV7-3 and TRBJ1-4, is GAGVSQTPSNKVTEKGKYVELRCDPISGHTALYWYRQSLGQGPEFLIYFQGTGAADDSGLPNDRFFAVRPEGSVSTLKIQRTERGDSAVYLCASNRQISTNEKLFFGSGTQLSVL.